This entry features one TCR beta chain sequence. The antigen remains undetermined. Naive CD8 cells were CD45RO-negative, positively selected for CCR7, excluding terminally differentiated effector memory CD45RA+ cells. This entry belongs to a study of shared clonotypes between healthy human individuals. General study points: The authors expected sequencing depth to affect clonotype sharing among donors. Naive CD4 clonotype sharing across a few donors was around 5%.

The table came from immunoSEQ multiplex PCR; TCRdb's copy has only in-frame clones and leaves some out. This table holds fewer than 700,000 clones, 85% to 95% found once. CDR3 length equals 15 residues. Per germline, CDR1 SNHLY and CDR2 FYNNEI. V was shortened by 4 bases and J by 0 bases, with 10 bases between the two germline ends. This TCR was recovered from a woman in her twenties or thirties in good health. The J gene is TRBJ2-4, the V gene TRBV2; D is possibly TRBD1 (5 bases). The specimen sequenced was naive CD8+ T cells sorted from blood. The CDR3 protein is CASSVGHLAKNIQYF. The CDR3 nucleotides read TGTGCCAGCAGTGTTGGACACCTAGCCAAAAACATTCAGTACTTC.